What follows are 26 T cell receptor beta chains derived from one specimen sequenced in a study of blood T cells in healthy people across ages. The authors ran a second PCR of roughly 7 to 11 cycles using a sample-barcoded 5' primer and a J-beta primer mix. TCRdb re-called the 5' RACE reads through MiXCR, storing one row per CDR3 protein. The sample records 900,000 to 950,000 distinct CDR3 sequences, almost 30% being singletons. The sample was also reused in another study, on T cells of mothers and their children.

The sequenced material came from blood. All receptors come from a woman in her thirties or forties in good health.

The rearrangement links TRBV6-6 to TRBJ1-1, with D possibly being TRBD1 (6 bases). Germline V CDR1 and CDR2: MNHNY, SVGAGI (reference sequence). Trimming pared 5 bases from V and 7 bases from J, leaving 11 bases between. The CDR3 has 12 residues. The CDR3 DNA reads as TGTGCCAGCAGTAAAGGGACACTTGAAGCTTTCTTT. As protein: CASSKGTLEAFF.

The table lists this clonotype with many counts. The V and J genes are TRBV20-1 and TRBJ2-7; D gene unclear. Trimming took 4 bases from V and 2 from J, leaving 12 bases between them. This CDR3 region has 13 residues. CDR1 and CDR2 (germline): DFQATT, SNEGSKA (reference sequence). For the CDR3, the DNA is TGCAGTGCTAAGGAACACAAAGCCTACGAGCAGTACTTC. This sequence encodes CSAKEHKAYEQYF.

This clonotype has just a few counts. V usage is TRBV12-3 or TRBV12-4 and J usage is TRBJ1-2, with D perhaps TRBD1 (6 bases). With 5 bases removed from V and 8 bases from J, the gap between germline ends came to 18 bases. The CDR3 loop spans 14 amino acids. Here the CDR3 reads CASSVLPGANGYTF. In nucleotides, the CDR3 is TGTGCCAGCAGTGTACTCCCGGGGGCTAACGGCTACACCTTC.

The chain combines TRBV4-1 with TRBJ2-5, with no clear D. There are 16 residues in the CDR3. Germline values: CDR1 MGHRA, CDR2 YSYEKL. Trimming removed 4 bases from V and 3 bases from J, with 18 bases in between. In DNA, the CDR3 is TGCGCCAGCAGCCCCAATGGGCAGGCCGCTGAAGAGACCCAGTACTTC. Protein: CASSPNGQAAEETQYF.

The chain uses TRBV2 and TRBJ2-5; 9 bases agree with TRBD2. The CDR3 extends over 13 amino acids. The trim removed 8 bases at V and 4 bases at J, leaving 5 bases unmatched. Germline V gives CDR1 SNHLY, CDR2 FYNNEI. The CDR3 DNA is TGTGCCAGCTACCTTAGCGGGGGAGAGACCCAGTACTTC. Translation: CASYLSGGETQYF.

This clonotype has ten or more counts. The J gene is TRBJ2-7, the V gene TRBV5-6; D gene uncertain. The CDR3 spans 13 residues. Per the germline V gene, CDR1 is SGHDT and CDR2 is YYEEEE. Trimming took off 0 bases at V and 2 bases at J, with 6 bases between the two ends. The CDR3 nucleotides read TGTGCCAGCAGCTTGGCCTTTACCTACGAGCAGTACTTC. Translation: CASSLAFTYEQYF.

The J gene is TRBJ2-3, the V gene TRBV5-1; either TRBD1 or TRBD2 may fit D (7 bases each). The CDR3 runs to 16 residues. Germline CDR1 is SGHRS and CDR2 is YFSETQ. Deletions cut 4 bases from V and 2 bases from J, with 17 bases between. This chain's CDR3 is CASSTRGGPITDTQYF. The CDR3 nucleotides are TGCGCCAGCAGCACCAGGGGGGGGCCAATCACAGATACGCAGTATTTT.

This clonotype was detected many times. This chain uses TRBV10-3 with TRBJ1-2; D is ambiguous. Germline assignment: CDR1 ENHRY and CDR2 SYGVKD. The V gene lost 10 bases and the J gene lost 0 bases, with 12 bases spanning the gap. The CDR3 length is 13 residues. In DNA, the CDR3 is TGTGCCACCTTAGGCGGAGCTAACTATGGCTACACCTTC. Amino acids: CATLGGANYGYTF.

Only a few counts were recorded for this clonotype. The junction departs from germline at one end; a sequencing error may be responsible. This sequence joins TRBV15 and TRBJ1-1; D not certain. The germline CDR1 and CDR2 sequences are LNHNV and YYDKDF (reference sequence). CDR3 length equals 14 residues. The CDR3 nucleotides are TGTGCCACCAGTAGAGGTGGGGTGAACACTGAAGCTTTCTTT. It yields the protein CATSRGGVNTEAFF.

In its sample, this clonotype was seen many times. V is TRBV4-1 and J is TRBJ2-5; 8 bases line up with TRBD2. The DNA end lines up better with TRBJ2-7; the J call may be wrong. CDR1 is MGHRA and CDR2 is YSYEKL in the germline V gene. This CDR3 contains 17 residues. DNA of the CDR3: TGCGCCAGCAGCCAAGTCCAACTGGGACTAGTACCATCCGAGCAGTACTTC. Translating gives CASSQVQLGLVPSEQYF.

In its sample, this clonotype was seen many times. The rearrangement uses TRBV9 and TRBJ2-1, with TRBD2 matching 9 bases. CDR1 and CDR2 from the germline V gene are SGDLS and YYNGEE. V was clipped by 3 bases and J by 4 bases; unmatched bases: 5. This CDR3 spans 15 amino acids. The CDR3 bases are TGTGCCAGCAGCGGCGGGGGGGCACGATACAATGAGCAGTTCTTC. As protein: CASSGGGARYNEQFF.

This clonotype has just one count. This CDR3 reads CANRQEETQYF. The CDR3 DNA reads as TGTGCCAACAGGCAAGAAGAGACCCAGTACTTC. The V and J genes are TRBV2 and TRBJ2-5, with D possibly matching TRBD1 (5 bases). This CDR3 has 11 residues. Germline values: CDR1 SNHLY, CDR2 FYNNEI. Trimming took 10 bases from V and 3 from J, leaving 9 bases between them.

At least ten counts were recorded for this clonotype. V and J are TRBV12-5 and TRBJ2-5; TRBD2 aligns across 11 bases. The CDR3 totals 16 residues. Trimming took 0 bases from V and 7 from J; bases not matched to a gene: 7. CDR1 LGHNT and CDR2 FRNRAP come from the germline V gene. CDR3 sequence: CASGLVTLAGELTQYF. For the CDR3, the DNA is TGTGCTAGTGGTTTGGTAACACTAGCGGGGGAATTGACCCAGTACTTC.

The V gene is TRBV20-1, the J gene TRBJ2-7; 8 bases agree with TRBD2. Germline assignment: CDR1 DFQATT and CDR2 SNEGSKA (reference sequence). This CDR3 is built from 14 residues. Losses at the gene ends were 3 bases for V and 2 bases for J; bases not matched to a gene: 6. The CDR3 region has the DNA TGCAGTGCTAGGAATAGCGGGGAGGCCTACGAGCAGTACTTC. Translated, it gives CSARNSGEAYEQYF.

V gene TRBV28 combines with J gene TRBJ1-2, with 7 bases that match TRBD1. The CDR3 totals 13 residues. The germline gives CDR1 MDHEN, CDR2 SYDVKM. V shed 6 bases, J shed 6 bases, and the junction held 7 bases outside the gene matches. The CDR3 DNA reads as TGTGCCAGCAGATTAACAGGGGCCGATGGCTACACCTTC. Translating it yields CASRLTGADGYTF.

The chain combines TRBV7-2 with TRBJ2-5; the match to TRBD2 covers 7 bases. In germline, CDR1 is SGHTA, CDR2 FQGNSA. CDR3 size: 16 residues. V lost 1 base to trimming and J lost 4 bases; unmatched junction nucleotides: 9. CDR3 in amino acids: CASSLVSGIRGETQYF. CDR3 bases: TGTGCCAGCAGCTTAGTAAGCGGGATTCGGGGAGAGACCCAGTACTTC.

The CDR3 sequence is CASSLLLVSEQFF. CDR3 nucleotide sequence: TGTGCCAGCAGTTTACTGCTGGTATCTGAGCAGTTCTTC. The gene calls are TRBV12-3 or TRBV12-4 and TRBJ2-1; D gene unclear. The CDR3 runs 13 residues. Trimming took 2 bases from V and 9 from J, leaving 11 bases between them.

This clonotype occurred many times. V and J are TRBV7-8 and TRBJ2-1, with a weak D call TRBD2 (5 bases). The germline V and J ends were trimmed by 6 bases and 0 bases, with 12 bases remaining between them. CDR3 length equals 15 residues. In germline, CDR1 is SGHVS, CDR2 FQNEAQ. CDR3 residues: CASSPGLVSYNEQFF. The CDR3 DNA sequence: TGTGCCAGCAGTCCAGGACTTGTCTCCTACAATGAGCAGTTCTTC. Looking up the rest from reference TRBV7-8 and TRBJ2-1 gives the full variable domain: GAGVSQSPRYKVAKRGQDVALRCDPISGHVSLFWYQQALGQGPEFLTYFQNEAQLDKSGLPSDRFFAERPEGSVSTLKIQRTQQEDSAVYLCASSPGLVSYNEQFFGPGTRLTVL.

The genes are TRBV7-8 and TRBJ1-2; a weak D match, TRBD1 (5 bases). Trimming left V 3 bases short and J 6 bases short, with 14 bases between. The CDR3 is made up of 14 amino acids. In germline, CDR1 is SGHVS, CDR2 FQNEAQ. The DNA of the CDR3 is TGTGCCAGCAGCTTCCGATCCGGGGCGGATGGCTACACCTTC. This gives the protein CASSFRSGADGYTF.

This clonotype has only a few counts. The genes are TRBV12-5 and TRBJ1-2; 9 nucleotides match TRBD1. V gave up 6 bases and J gave up 8 bases; unmatched junction bases: 10. Germline CDR1 and CDR2: LGHNT and FRNRAP. The CDR3 runs 14 residues. CDR3 coding DNA: TGTGCTAGTGGCCCAACGGGACAGGGCCTCGGCTACACCTTC. Protein product: CASGPTGQGLGYTF.

J is TRBJ2-3 and V is TRBV20-1; 9 positions agree with TRBD2. The length of the CDR3 is 13 residues. Germline CDR1 DFQATT, CDR2 SNEGSKA (reference sequence). V shed 2 bases and J 4 bases; nucleotides not matched to a gene: 1. The CDR3 loop reads CSARRTSADTQYF. The CDR3 DNA is TGCAGTGCTAGACGGACTAGCGCAGATACGCAGTATTTT.

Turning to this clonotype: A read error is possible here, since a much larger clone lies one base away. The chain combines TRBV4-1 with TRBJ1-5, with 7 bases matching TRBD1. The CDR3 length is 15 residues. Germline loops: CDR1 MGHRA, CDR2 YSYEKL. V gave up 7 bases and J gave up 2 bases; unmatched junction bases: 8. The CDR3 is CASTRDRDGNQPQHF. The CDR3 DNA sequence: TGCGCCAGCACCCGGGACAGAGATGGCAATCAGCCCCAGCATTTT.

The table lists this clonotype with a few counts. This chain joins TRBV20-1 and TRBJ2-4; the match to TRBD1 covers 10 bases. The CDR3 length is 15 residues. Germline V gene data show CDR1 as DFQATT and CDR2 as SNEGSKA (reference sequence). V shed 0 bases, J shed 13 bases, and the junction held 12 bases outside the gene matches. In DNA, the CDR3 is TGCAGTGCTAGAGAGGTTGGGACAGGGGCTACGACGCAGTACTTC. It codes for CSAREVGTGATTQYF.

This clonotype has more than one count but fewer than ten. The rearrangement uses TRBV6-1 and TRBJ1-2, with 8 bases identical to TRBD1. The V segment lost 4 bases and the J segment 6 bases; nucleotides outside the gene matches: 7. The CDR3 length is 14 residues. Germline assignment: CDR1 MNHNS and CDR2 SASEGT. CDR3 bases: TGTGCCAGCAGTGGAGGGGCGACAGGGGATGGCTACACCTTC. This gives the protein CASSGGATGDGYTF.

V gene TRBV20-1 combines with J gene TRBJ1-2; D is undetermined. This CDR3 contains 13 residues. Deletions cut 3 bases from V and 4 bases from J, with 12 bases between. Germline CDR1 DFQATT, CDR2 SNEGSKA (reference sequence). The CDR3 loop reads CSASLGKSYGYTF. CDR3 nucleotides: TGCAGTGCTAGCTTGGGGAAAAGCTATGGCTACACCTTC.

Ten or more counts support this clonotype. J is TRBJ2-7 and V is TRBV5-6; D may match TRBD1 or TRBD2 (6 bases each). Germline V CDR1 and CDR2: SGHDT, YYEEEE. The V and J ends lost 9 bases and 2 bases respectively, with 18 bases between them. The CDR3 extends over 14 amino acids. As DNA, the CDR3 is TGTGCCACTTCCAGATGGGGGGCCGCCTACGAGCAGTACTTC. This translates into CATSRWGAAYEQYF. Full variable domain (rest looked up from reference TRBV5-6 and TRBJ2-7): DAGVTQSPTHLIKTRGQQVTLRCSPKSGHDTVSWYQQALGQGPQFIFQYYEEEERQRGNFPDRFSGHQFPNYSSELNVNALLLGDSALYLCATSRWGAAYEQYFGPGTRLTVT.